The 13 T cell receptor beta chains below were found in one sample sequenced in a study of CD4 T cells in relation to SARS-CoV-2 and coronaviruses. The unexposed donors gave CD4+ T cells in about 2010-2018, prior to COVID-19. Data came from immunoSEQ multiplex PCR; TCRdb stores just in-frame clones and leaves some out. This table has some 69,000 clones, approximately 94% appearing once. The sequenced sample was naive CD4+ T cells from PBMCs. Subset reported: naive CD4+ T cells isolated by negative enrichment. The receptors here all came from a human donor in good health.

The chain has TRBV7-3 and TRBJ2-1; D is ambiguous. Trimming stripped 6 bases from V and 5 bases from J, with 8 bases between. This CDR3 contains 12 residues. From germline, CDR1 is SGHTA and CDR2 FQGTGA. For the CDR3, the DNA is TGTGCCAGCAGGGGCCTTAACAATGAGCAGTTCTTC. This sequence encodes CASRGLNNEQFF.

This chain connects TRBV6-2 or TRBV6-3 to TRBJ2-7, with 7 bases aligning to TRBD1. CDR3 length: 14 residues. Germline assignment: CDR1 MNHEY and CDR2 SVGEGT. V lost 2 bases, J lost 2 bases, and 3 bases stayed unmatched. The CDR3 here is CASSYRTGAYEQYF. The CDR3 DNA is TGTGCCAGCAGTTACCGGACAGGCGCCTACGAGCAGTACTTC.

The chain is built from TRBV28 and TRBJ1-5, with TRBD1 identical over 9 bases. The CDR3 runs to 18 residues. V shed 6 bases, J shed 0 bases, and the junction held 12 bases outside the gene matches. Germline CDR1 is MDHEN and CDR2 is SYDVKM. The CDR3 loop reads CASSLRDRAFYSNQPQHF. The CDR3 DNA reads as TGTGCCAGCAGCCTCCGGGACAGGGCTTTCTATAGCAATCAGCCCCAGCATTTT.

The chain recombines TRBV10-3 with TRBJ2-1; 10 bases agree with TRBD2. Germline V gives CDR1 ENHRY, CDR2 SYGVKD. This CDR3 region has 15 residues. The ends lost 2 bases at V and 2 bases at J; junction bases unmatched: 0. The CDR3 spells CAISETSGTYNEQFF. The CDR3, as DNA: TGTGCCATCAGTGAGACTAGCGGGACCTACAATGAGCAGTTCTTC.

The count of this clone is one. This chain joins TRBV12-3 or TRBV12-4 and TRBJ1-5; D might be TRBD1 (5 bases). The CDR3 has 13 residues. Trimming pared 6 bases from V and 6 bases from J, leaving 12 bases between. CDR3 sequence (DNA): TGTGCCAGCAGGGGGACTGCAGGTCAGCCCCAGCATTTT. This gives the protein CASRGTAGQPQHF.

The rearrangement uses TRBV5-1 and TRBJ2-1; D possibly corresponds to TRBD2 (5 bases). Germline CDR1 is SGHRS and CDR2 is YFSETQ. This CDR3 is 13 amino acids long. Trimming stripped 1 base from V and 8 bases from J, with 10 bases between. The CDR3 loop reads CASSLQERDEQFF. The DNA for the CDR3 is TGCGCCAGCAGCTTGCAGGAGAGGGATGAGCAGTTCTTC.

This chain links TRBV24-1 with TRBJ2-3, with D hard to call. Trimming shortened V by 3 bases and J by 1 base, and 10 bases separated the two germline ends. Germline V gene lookup returns CDR1 KGHDR and CDR2 SFDVKD. CDR3 length: 15 residues. CDR3 DNA sequence: TGTGCCACCAGTGATCGCTCCGGCGGCACAGATACGCAGTATTTT. Translation: CATSDRSGGTDTQYF.

The V and J genes are TRBV2 and TRBJ2-4; 7 positions agree with TRBD1. The CDR3 extends over 15 amino acids. The V segment lost 7 bases and the J segment 1 base; nucleotides outside the gene matches: 7. Germline V lookup: CDR1 SNHLY, CDR2 FYNNEI. The chain's CDR3 is CASNKQGVAKNIQYF. CDR3 nucleotides: TGTGCCAGCAATAAGCAGGGGGTCGCCAAAAACATTCAGTACTTC.

The chain employs TRBV6-1 and TRBJ2-3, with 8 positions matching TRBD2. Germline CDR1 is MNHNS and CDR2 is SASEGT. This CDR3 has 17 amino acids. The junction had 11 bases not matched to a gene; V was cut back by 4 bases and J by 2 bases. CDR3 coding DNA: TGTGCCAGCAGTGCGATACCTAGCGGGCCATACACAGATACGCAGTATTTT. Translating it yields CASSAIPSGPYTDTQYF.

The genes are TRBV28 and TRBJ1-3, with D unresolved. The CDR3 runs to 14 residues. Germline V lookup: CDR1 MDHEN, CDR2 SYDVKM. The V end was cut by 5 bases, the J end by 0 bases, with 8 bases between. The CDR3: CASSPPRSGNTIYF. The CDR3 bases are TGTGCCAGCAGTCCTCCACGCTCTGGAAACACCATATATTTT.

This chain links TRBV19 with TRBJ2-7, with TRBD2 matching 7 bases. The CDR3 length is 14 residues. Looked up from germline, CDR1 is LNHDA and CDR2 is SQIVND (reference sequence). Losses at the gene ends were 6 bases for V and 0 bases for J; bases not matched to a gene: 5. CDR3 coding DNA: TGTGCCAGTAGCCAGCGCGGGAGCTCCTACGAGCAGTACTTC. Amino acids: CASSQRGSSYEQYF.

The gene calls are TRBV6-1 and TRBJ1-1; D might be TRBD1 (5 bases). This CDR3 has 15 residues. Per germline, CDR1 MNHNS and CDR2 SASEGT. Trimming left V 1 base short and J 5 bases short, with 14 bases between. The CDR3 nucleotides read TGTGCCAGCAGTGAAGGTGGCAGGGTTCGGACTGAAGCTTTCTTT. Translated: CASSEGGRVRTEAFF.

The rearrangement joins TRBV5-4 to TRBJ2-3; 11 nucleotides agree with TRBD2. The CDR3 contains 16 residues. Losses at the gene ends were 4 bases for V and 3 bases for J; bases not matched to a gene: 7. Per germline, CDR1 SGHNT and CDR2 YYREEE (reference sequence). Here the CDR3 DNA reads TGTGCCAGCAGCCAAGGGACTAGCGGTCCGACAGATACGCAGTATTTT. As protein: CASSQGTSGPTDTQYF. The whole variable domain, filled in from reference TRBV5-4 and TRBJ2-3, reads ETGVTQSPTHLIKTRGQQVTLRCSSQSGHNTVSWYQQALGQGPQFIFQYYREEENGRGNFPPRFSGLQFPNYSSELNVNALELDDSALYLCASSQGTSGPTDTQYFGPGTRLTVL.